This TCR beta chain was captured by sequencing in a study of T cells in Graves' hyperthyroidism and ophthalmopathy. The TCR beta CDR3 regions underwent amplification using RNA transcripts as the source. HTBI primers were used for first-round RT-PCR of the TCR CDR3. TCRdb processed the multiplex PCR reads anew with MiXCR; each CDR3 protein has one entry. Among hundreds of thousands of distinct CDR3 sequences listed, more than 14% were seen once. Germline V lookup: CDR1 SQVTM, CDR2 ANQGSEA. V dropped 8 bases and J dropped 9; count of bases not matched to a gene: 12. This CDR3 is built from 12 residues. The authors obtained PBMCs from over 7.5 ml of fresh peripheral blood. In its sample, this clonotype was seen many times. Antigen specificity is unknown. Broader study findings: In blood, most of the thyroid clonotypes expanded above 0.001 were also present.

The chain employs TRBV29-1 and TRBJ2-7, with 8 bases lining up with TRBD1. The sequencing input was blood. The sequence was collected from a woman aged 50 to 65 with Graves' ophthalmopathy. The CDR3 nucleotides are TGCAGCATAGGACAGGGCGGCATGGGGCAGTACTTC. This translates into CSIGQGGMGQYF.